Given below is one T cell receptor (beta chain) in context. Its target is not known. A multiplex PCR was run with 60 Vbeta primers and 13 Jbeta primers. Produced via immunoSEQ multiplex PCR; TCRdb's table is partial and in-frame only. The table has about 300,000 clones, 86% seen once. Trimming took 3 bases from V and 1 from J, leaving 6 bases between them. The CDR3 is 14 residues long. Germline V gene sequence: CDR1 SNHLY, CDR2 FYNNEI. The data were obtained in a study of cytomegalovirus exposure and HLA in healthy donors. Study-wide context: Of approximately 400 genotyped donors, 70% to 85% clustered with self-reported Caucasian donors. Study-wide results and caveats: Per a later analysis, HLA-associated TCR beta chains showed more clonal expansion than other, equally common TCR beta chains.

This rearrangement joins TRBV2 to TRBJ1-4, with D unresolved. The origin of this receptor is a middle-aged man in good health and CMV-seropositive. Sequenced input: PBMCs. In DNA, the CDR3 is TGTGCCAGCAGTGAGTCGGGAACTAATGAAAAACTGTTTTTT. This sequence encodes CASSESGTNEKLFF.